One T cell receptor beta chain is described in this entry. This sample is drawn from a study of blood T cell repertoires in COVID-19. Original handling: The assay estimated nucleated cells by amplifying reference gene primers. Using immunoSEQ multiplex PCR, the repertoire was profiled, and TCRdb retains in-frame clones only, with some absent. D and trimming come from the DNA, and the V and J calls and clone size come from that table. Seen here are approximately 140,000 clones, about 85% observed once, and the top ten hold over 3.5%. The sequence derives from a woman aged 55-70 years with active or convalescent COVID-19. Material: peripheral blood.

This chain's CDR3 is CASSFLNSPLHF. The CDR3 DNA sequence: TGTGCCAGCAGCTTCCTAAATTCACCCCTCCACTTT. This chain uses TRBV5-6 with TRBJ1-6; D unclear. The CDR3 covers 12 residues. V lost 2 bases, J lost 7 bases, and 4 bases lay in between. The germline gives CDR1 SGHDT, CDR2 YYEEEE.